This T cell receptor (beta chain) originates from a study of OX40 agonist ivuxolimab in advanced cancers. About the research overall: The patients got ivuxolimab, which is an agonistic anti-OX40 (CD134) antibody. Dose-escalation patients had hepatocellular carcinoma, melanoma, renal cell or head and neck cancer. Findings of the study overall: In CD8+ T cells, expanded clones were on average more numerous than in CD4+.

TCRdb's copy holds only in-frame clones and misses some; the assay was immunoSEQ multiplex PCR. The sample shows about 58,000 clones, 80% to 90% of them seen only once. Baseline, cycle 4 day 1, and cycle 7 day 1 were the blood sampling points. Remarks on this clone: Its antigen is unidentified.

Germline lookup yields CDR1 MDHEN and CDR2 SYDVKM. V was cut by 4 bases and J by 3 bases, with 7 bases left in between. The CDR3 is made up of 12 amino acids. This TCR came from an adult with an advanced solid tumor such as melanoma, head and neck, liver or kidney cancer. The sequencing used CD4+ or CD8+ T cells sorted from blood, collected in a trial of the OX40 agonist ivuxolimab. The chain employs TRBV28 and TRBJ2-7; D is uncertain. CDR3 sequence: CASSSSRYEQYF. CDR3 coding DNA: TGTGCCAGCAGTTCTTCTCGCTACGAGCAGTACTTC.